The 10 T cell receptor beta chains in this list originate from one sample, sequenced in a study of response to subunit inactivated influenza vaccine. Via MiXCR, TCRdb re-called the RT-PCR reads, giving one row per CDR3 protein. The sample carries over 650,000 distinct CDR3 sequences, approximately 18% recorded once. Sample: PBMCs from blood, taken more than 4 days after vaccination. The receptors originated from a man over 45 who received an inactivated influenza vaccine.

The CDR3 DNA reads TGTGCCAGTTCCAGGGGTCCAGCCAAAAACATTCAGTACTTC. This translates into CASSRGPAKNIQYF. V gene TRBV28 combines with J gene TRBJ2-4; a weak D match, TRBD1 (6 bases). The V gene's germline CDR1 is MDHEN and CDR2 SYDVKM. The CDR3 extends over 14 amino acids. With 9 bases removed from V and 0 bases from J, the gap between germline ends came to 12 bases.

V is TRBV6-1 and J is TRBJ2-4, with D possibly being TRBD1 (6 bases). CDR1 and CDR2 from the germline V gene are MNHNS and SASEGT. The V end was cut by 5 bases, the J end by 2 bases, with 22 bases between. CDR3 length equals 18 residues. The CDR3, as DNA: TGTGCCAGCAGTCTCCCTCCCGACAGGATTACGACCAAAAACATTCAGTACTTC. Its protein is CASSLPPDRITTKNIQYF.

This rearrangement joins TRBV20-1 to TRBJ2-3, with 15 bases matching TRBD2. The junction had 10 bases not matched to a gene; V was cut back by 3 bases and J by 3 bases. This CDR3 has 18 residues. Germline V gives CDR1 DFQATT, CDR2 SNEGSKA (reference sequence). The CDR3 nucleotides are TGCAGTGCTAGTGGACTAGCGGGAGGGGCAGAGGTGACAGATACGCAGTATTTT. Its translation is CSASGLAGGAEVTDTQYF.

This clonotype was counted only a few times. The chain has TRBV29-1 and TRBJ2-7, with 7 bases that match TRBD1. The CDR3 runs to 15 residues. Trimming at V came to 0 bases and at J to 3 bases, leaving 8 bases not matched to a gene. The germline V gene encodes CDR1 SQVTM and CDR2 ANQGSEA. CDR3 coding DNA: TGCAGCGTTGAAGATCCCAAACGACAGGGCTACGAGCAGTACTTC. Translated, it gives CSVEDPKRQGYEQYF.

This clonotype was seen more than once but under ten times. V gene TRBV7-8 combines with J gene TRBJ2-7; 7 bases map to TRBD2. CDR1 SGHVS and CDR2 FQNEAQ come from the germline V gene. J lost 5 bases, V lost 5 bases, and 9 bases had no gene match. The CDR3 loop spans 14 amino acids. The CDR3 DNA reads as TGTGCCAGCAGCAGCACGGCGGGAGTTAACGAGCAGTACTTC. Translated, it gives CASSSTAGVNEQYF.

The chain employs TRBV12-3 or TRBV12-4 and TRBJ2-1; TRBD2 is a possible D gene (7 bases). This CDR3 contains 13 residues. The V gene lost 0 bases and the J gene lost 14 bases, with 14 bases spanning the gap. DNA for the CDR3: TGTGCCAGCAGTTTAGCCCTAGGGGGGAGGGAGTTCTTC. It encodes CASSLALGGREFF.

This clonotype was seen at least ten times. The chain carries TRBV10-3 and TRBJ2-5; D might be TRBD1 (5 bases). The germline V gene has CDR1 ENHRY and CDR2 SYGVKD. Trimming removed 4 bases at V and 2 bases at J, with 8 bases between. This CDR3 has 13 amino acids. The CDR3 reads CAISGPGQETQYF. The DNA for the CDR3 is TGTGCCATCAGTGGTCCAGGGCAAGAGACCCAGTACTTC.

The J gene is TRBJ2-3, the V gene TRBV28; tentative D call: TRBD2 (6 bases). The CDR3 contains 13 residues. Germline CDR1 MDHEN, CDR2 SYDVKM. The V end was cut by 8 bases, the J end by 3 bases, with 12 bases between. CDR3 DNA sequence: TGTGCCAGCGGAGGGCCGAAGACAGATACGCAGTATTTT. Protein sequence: CASGGPKTDTQYF.

CDR3 protein: CASSPLSGLGTEAFF. CDR3 DNA sequence: TGTGCCAGCAGCCCCCTGTCCGGCCTGGGGACTGAAGCTTTCTTT. V gene TRBV27 combines with J gene TRBJ1-1; no reliable D call. The CDR3 extends over 15 amino acids. The V and J ends lost 6 bases and 5 bases respectively, with 19 bases between them. The germline gives CDR1 MNHEY, CDR2 SMNVEV (reference sequence).

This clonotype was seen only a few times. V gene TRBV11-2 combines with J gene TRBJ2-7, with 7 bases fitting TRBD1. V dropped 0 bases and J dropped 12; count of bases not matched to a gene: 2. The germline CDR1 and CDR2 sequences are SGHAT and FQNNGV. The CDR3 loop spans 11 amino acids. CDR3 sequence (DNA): TGTGCCAGCAGCTTAGACGGGACAGCGTACTTC. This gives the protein CASSLDGTAYF. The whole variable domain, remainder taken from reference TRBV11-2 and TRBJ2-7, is EAGVAQSPRYKIIEKRQSVAFWCNPISGHATLYWYQQILGQGPKLLIQFQNNGVVDDSQLPKDRFSAERLKGVDSTLKIQPAKLEDSAVYLCASSLDGTAYFGPGTRLTVT.